Listed here are 7 T cell receptor beta chains from one sample, sequenced in a study of T cells in Graves' hyperthyroidism and ophthalmopathy. Using RNA transcripts as the source, TCR beta CDR3 regions were amplified. In the first-round RT-PCR of the TCR CDR3, the HTBI primer set was used. TCRdb reprocessed the multiplex PCR reads with MiXCR, giving one entry per CDR3 protein. Of more than 300,000 distinct CDR3 sequences in the sample, around 13% were seen once. The sample comprised blood. The receptors were gathered from a woman in her twenties or thirties with Graves' hyperthyroidism.

This clonotype was observed many times. CDR3 protein: CASRRGGAGNYGYTF. The CDR3, as DNA: TGTGCCAGCAGGCGAGGGGGCGCGGGGAACTATGGCTACACCTTC. This rearrangement joins TRBV12-3 or TRBV12-4 to TRBJ1-2; 7 positions agree with TRBD1. The ends lost 6 bases at V and 2 bases at J; junction bases unmatched: 9. The CDR3 length is 15 residues.

At least ten counts were recorded for this clonotype. The chain uses TRBV28 and TRBJ1-4; D is unclear. The CDR3 contains 15 residues. Between the trimmed V and J ends, which lost 6 bases and 2 bases, there was a span of 13 bases. Germline CDR1 and CDR2: MDHEN and SYDVKM. The CDR3 sequence: CASRSLAATNEKLFF. The CDR3 DNA reads TGTGCCAGCAGGTCCCTCGCAGCGACTAATGAAAAACTGTTTTTT.

This clonotype occurred a few times. V usage is TRBV4-1 and J usage is TRBJ2-7; D gene uncertain. This CDR3 is built from 14 residues. From germline, CDR1 is MGHRA and CDR2 YSYEKL. Trimming left V 3 bases short and J 3 bases short, with 12 bases between. In nucleotides, the CDR3 is TGCGCCAGCAGCCATCTGTGGGGTTTCTACGAGCAGTACTTC. Translation: CASSHLWGFYEQYF.

This clonotype has at least ten counts. The CDR3 reads CAWTGQLNTEAFF. As DNA, the CDR3 is TGTGCCTGGACGGGACAGTTGAACACTGAAGCTTTCTTT. The chain employs TRBV30 and TRBJ1-1, with 7 bases identical to TRBD1. V lost 4 bases and J lost 0; bases outside the gene matches: 2. The CDR3 totals 13 residues. Germline CDR1 reads GTSNPN; CDR2 reads SVGIG (reference sequence).

This clonotype was picked up many times. This rearrangement joins TRBV28 to TRBJ2-3; either TRBD1 or TRBD2 may supply D (5 bases each). The germline V gene encodes CDR1 MDHEN and CDR2 SYDVKM. V shed 5 bases and J shed 10 bases, with 25 bases lying between them. This CDR3 comprises 16 residues. The CDR3 loop is CASSPRSYEGKYAQYF. As DNA, the CDR3 is TGTGCCAGCAGTCCCCGCTCTTACGAGGGGAAATACGCGCAGTATTTT.

This clonotype was seen at least ten times. The chain combines TRBV11-2 with TRBJ2-1; TRBD2 agrees at 9 bases. CDR1 and CDR2 (germline): SGHAT, FQNNGV. The CDR3 runs 18 residues. Unmatched junction bases numbered 12, after V lost 4 bases and J lost 2 bases. CDR3 amino acids: CASSSPVGREGPYNEQFF. CDR3 nucleotide sequence: TGTGCCAGCAGCTCTCCGGTTGGGCGGGAGGGCCCCTACAATGAGCAGTTCTTC.

The chain carries TRBV29-1 and TRBJ2-1; D is unresolved. This CDR3 region has 11 residues. The germline V and J ends were trimmed by 4 bases and 8 bases, with 9 bases remaining between them. Per germline, CDR1 SQVTM and CDR2 ANQGSEA. The CDR3 sequence: CSVVPAHEQFF. The CDR3 DNA sequence: TGCAGCGTTGTTCCGGCTCATGAGCAGTTCTTC.